Listed below are T cell receptor beta chains from one sample, sequenced in a study of shared clonotypes between healthy human individuals. TCRdb's copy holds only in-frame clones and misses some; the assay was immunoSEQ multiplex PCR. The sample holds roughly 2,500,000 clones; 80% to 95% are singletons and the top ten take roughly 0.39%. The sample taken for sequencing was naive CD4+ T cells from PBMCs. These receptors were taken from a man aged 18 to 30 in good health. Some clones in this sample may be carry-over from other donors' samples. CDR3s include the opening cysteine and the closing phenylalanine or tryptophan. The D gene is left open where the match is weak. Clone size, where shown, is once, few, many, or a class for clones that have expanded.

>TRBV29-1|TRBJ1-4|.|.
CSARQDPTNEKLFF
TGCAGCGCGAGACAGGACCCAACTAATGAAAAACTGTTTTTT
>TRBV5-1|TRBJ2-1|.|.
CASSVGGLIYNEQFF
TGCGCCAGCAGCGTGGGAGGCCTCATCTACAATGAGCAGTTCTTC
>TRBV5-8|TRBJ1-1|.|TRBD1
CASSSRDRQNTEAFF
TGTGCCAGCAGCTCGAGGGACAGACAGAACACTGAAGCTTTCTTT
>TRBV5-1|TRBJ1-5|.|.
CASSPEIAGQPQHF
TGCGCCAGCAGCCCGGAAATTGCGGGTCAGCCCCAGCATTTT
>TRBV29-1|TRBJ1-2|.|.
CSVDIISATEDGYTF
TGCAGCGTTGATATCATTTCCGCCACGGAGGATGGCTACACCTTC
>TRBV7-9|TRBJ2-7|once|.
CASSLGAVARQYF
TGTGCCAGCAGCTTAGGGGCGGTAGCTCGGCAGTACTTC
>TRBV18|TRBJ2-3|.|TRBD2
CASSPSLAGVTDTQYF
TGTGCCAGCTCACCGTCACTAGCGGGAGTCACAGATACGCAGTATTTT
>TRBV7-2|TRBJ2-3|.|.
CASSLSRTDTQYF
TGTGCCAGCAGCTTAAGCCGCACAGATACGCAGTATTTT
>TRBV6-1|TRBJ2-7|.|TRBD2
CASSLAGGDSYEQYF
TGTGCCAGCAGTCTAGCGGGAGGCGACTCCTACGAGCAGTACTTC
>TRBV7-8|TRBJ2-3|once|.
CASRQIGAGGVRTDTQYF
TGTGCCAGCAGGCAGATTGGGGCGGGTGGCGTTCGCACAGATACGCAGTATTTT
>TRBV7-6|TRBJ2-1|.|.
CASSFPSQGNEQFF
TGTGCCAGCAGTTTCCCATCCCAGGGAAATGAGCAGTTCTTC
>TRBV7-7|TRBJ2-5|.|.
CASSLGPGERVQETQYF
TGTGCCAGCAGCTTGGGGCCGGGAGAGAGGGTCCAAGAGACCCAGTACTTC
>TRBV29-1|TRBJ1-1|.|.
CSVLMTENTEAFF
TGCAGCGTTCTTATGACAGAGAACACTGAAGCTTTCTTT
>TRBV7-3|TRBJ2-1|.|.
CASSVNMPGVGGEQFF
TGTGCCAGCAGCGTTAATATGCCAGGGGTTGGGGGTGAGCAGTTCTTC
>TRBV5-1|TRBJ2-5|.|TRBD1
CASSLLRQGTGETQYF
TGCGCCAGCAGCTTATTAAGACAGGGGACGGGCGAGACCCAGTACTTC